Each of the 10 T cell receptor beta chains below was sequenced from the same sample in a study of shared T cell receptors in the human thymus. Using immunoSEQ multiplex PCR, the repertoire was profiled, and TCRdb retains in-frame clones only, with some absent. The sample contains under 700,000 clones, more than 75% of which appear only once. This same sample was also part of a study on human thymus T cells.

The sequencing input was thymocytes. Receptors were obtained from a boy under three years old with a congenital heart defect.

J is TRBJ1-1 and V is TRBV30, with 9 bases that match TRBD1. There are 14 residues in the CDR3. Germline V gives CDR1 GTSNPN, CDR2 SVGIG (reference sequence). The J segment lost 0 bases and the V segment lost 3 bases, leaving 2 bases of the junction unmatched. CDR3 loop: CAWRGQGLNTEAFF. The CDR3 coding sequence is TGTGCCTGGAGGGGACAGGGACTGAACACTGAAGCTTTCTTT.

The rearrangement links TRBV11-2 to TRBJ2-7, with unresolved D. The V and J ends lost 1 base and 2 bases respectively, with 9 bases between them. This CDR3 is built from 14 residues. CDR1 and CDR2 (germline): SGHAT, FQNNGV. Written as DNA, the CDR3 is TGTGCCAGCAGCTTAGGTGGCGGTCCCTACGAGCAGTACTTC. Protein product: CASSLGGGPYEQYF.

This clone was found a few times. The chain employs TRBV7-9 and TRBJ1-4, with a weak D call TRBD1 (6 bases). The V gene lost 2 bases and the J gene lost 6 bases, with 22 bases spanning the gap. The CDR3 is 18 residues long. CDR1 is SEHNR and CDR2 is FQNEAQ in the germline V gene (reference sequence). CDR3 sequence (DNA): TGTGCCAGCAGCTTATATGCGAGGGGGACCGTCTTCGATGAAAAACTGTTTTTT. Amino acids: CASSLYARGTVFDEKLFF. Full variable domain (outside the CDR3, taken from reference TRBV7-9 and TRBJ1-4): DTGVSQNPRHKITKRGQNVTFRCDPISEHNRLYWYRQTLGQGPEFLTYFQNEAQLEKSRLLSDRFSAERPKGSFSTLEIQRTEQGDSAMYLCASSLYARGTVFDEKLFFGSGTQLSVL.

This clone was found a few times. The rearrangement uses TRBV11-3 and TRBJ2-5; 14 bases line up with TRBD2. This CDR3 spans 17 amino acids. Germline values: CDR1 SGHNT, CDR2 YENEEA. Trimming cost V 4 bases and J 5 bases; bases outside gene matches: 9. The CDR3 DNA is TGTGCCAGCAGCTCCCCGGGACTAGCGGGAGATTGGGAGACCCAGTACTTC. Its translation is CASSSPGLAGDWETQYF.

The chain joins TRBV5-6 to TRBJ2-7; unclear D gene. Germline V gene sequence: CDR1 SGHDT, CDR2 YYEEEE. The length of the CDR3 is 13 residues. Trimming pared 2 bases from V and 1 base from J, leaving 7 bases between. Written as DNA, the CDR3 is TGTGCCAGCAGCTTTCGAGAGTCCTACGAGCAGTACTTC. It specifies CASSFRESYEQYF.

The CDR3 nucleotides read TGTGCCAGCAGCCTAGGATCGAACAGGGAGACCCAGTACTTC. It codes for CASSLGSNRETQYF. The chain links TRBV11-2 to TRBJ2-5, with a possible D match to TRBD1 (5 bases). Per the germline V gene, CDR1 is SGHAT and CDR2 is FQNNGV. Between the trimmed V and J ends, which lost 5 bases and 5 bases, there was a span of 15 bases. The CDR3 sequence is 14 residues long.

The chain joins TRBV4-3 to TRBJ2-3; D is uncertain. The CDR3 sequence is 13 residues long. V lost 1 base and J 2 bases, leaving 4 bases between the germline ends. The germline gives CDR1 LGHNA, CDR2 YSLEER. The CDR3 region has the DNA TGCGCCAGCAGCCAAGTCGTCACAGATACGCAGTATTTT. It translates to CASSQVVTDTQYF.

The chain recombines TRBV10-3 with TRBJ2-2; no definite D call. Germline V gene lookup returns CDR1 ENHRY and CDR2 SYGVKD. The CDR3 loop spans 13 amino acids. V was shortened by 8 bases and J by 0 bases, with 7 bases between the two germline ends. CDR3 in amino acids: CAIGSPNTGELFF. CDR3 coding DNA: TGTGCCATCGGCTCTCCGAACACCGGGGAGCTGTTTTTT.

In this sample, this clone turned up once. This chain links TRBV19 with TRBJ2-5, with TRBD1 matching 9 bases. Per the germline V gene, CDR1 is LNHDA and CDR2 is SQIVND (reference sequence). The CDR3 contains 15 residues. The V and J ends lost 2 bases and 4 bases, in that order; junction bases with no gene match: 5. In DNA, the CDR3 is TGTGCCAGTAGTATAAAGGGACAGGGTGCAGAGACCCAGTACTTC. Protein product: CASSIKGQGAETQYF.

This chain joins TRBV30 and TRBJ2-3; 13 bases are a match to TRBD2. Germline V lookup: CDR1 GTSNPN, CDR2 SVGIG (reference sequence). Trimming at V came to 7 bases and at J to 4 bases, leaving 5 bases not matched to a gene. The CDR3 loop spans 14 amino acids. The DNA of the CDR3 is TGTGCCTTGAGACTAGCGGGAGGCCCAGATACGCAGTATTTT. Translation gives CALRLAGGPDTQYF.